This T cell receptor (beta chain) was identified during a study of long-term antiretroviral therapy in people with HIV. Study-level background: Samples collected earliest predate the 2015 immediate-ART recommendation by about a decade.

Samples were assayed with immunoSEQ v3.0 at survey level. Sequencing was performed with immunoSEQ multiplex PCR; in TCRdb, only in-frame clones are kept and a portion is missing. The repertoire holds around 33,000 clones, with 82% as singletons. Points from the study as a whole: Whichever time point was examined, clones expanded before ART dominated the repertoire.

All participants with HIV were treated in the United States. This clone was counted a single time. As yet, its antigen is unknown. V shed 4 bases and J shed 7 bases, with 17 bases lying between them. The CDR3 consists of 15 residues. Germline-derived CDR1 and CDR2 are MGHDK and SYGVNS. This chain links TRBV25-1 with TRBJ2-1; TRBD2 is a possible D gene (5 bases). The clonotype comes from a man between 18 and 29 years old with HIV. Sample: unsorted PBMCs, taken 0.3 years after starting antiretroviral therapy. The CDR3 here is CASSVASGPGNEQFF. The CDR3 nucleotides read TGTGCCAGCAGTGTCGCGTCCGGACCGGGGAATGAGCAGTTCTTC. Looking up the rest from reference TRBV25-1 and TRBJ2-1 gives the full variable domain: EADIYQTPRYLVIGTGKKITLECSQTMGHDKMYWYQQDPGMELHLIHYSYGVNSTEKGDLSSESTVSRIRTEHFPLTLESARPSHTSQYLCASSVASGPGNEQFFGPGTRLTVL.